Reported below is one T cell receptor beta chain. Its antigen is undetermined. This specimen belongs to a study of T cell responses to AZD1222 COVID-19 vaccine. Whole-study findings and limits: Spike-specific TCR breadth rose after two AZD1222 doses, and depth rose as well. White British ancestry dominated among donors, who included more females, and clonal diversity was possibly underestimated. Researchers report vaccine-associated CD4 TCRs spanning spike, with dominance at 160-218 and 743-854.

Assay: immunoSEQ multiplex PCR; the TCRdb copy retains only in-frame clones and omits some. The sample includes tens of thousands of clones, 75% to 90% seen only once; the top ten take roughly 1.4%. This specimen was peripheral blood, taken 28 days after the second AZD1222 dose. This clonotype was obtained from an adult who received the AZD1222 COVID-19 vaccine.

The CDR3 loop is CAGGSYNEQFF. As DNA, the CDR3 is TGTGCCGGCGGGTCCTACAATGAGCAGTTCTTC. The V and J genes are TRBV2 and TRBJ2-1; D is perhaps TRBD2 (5 bases). Trimming stripped 11 bases from V and 1 base from J, with 6 bases between. Germline CDR1 and CDR2: SNHLY and FYNNEI. The CDR3 is 11 amino acids.